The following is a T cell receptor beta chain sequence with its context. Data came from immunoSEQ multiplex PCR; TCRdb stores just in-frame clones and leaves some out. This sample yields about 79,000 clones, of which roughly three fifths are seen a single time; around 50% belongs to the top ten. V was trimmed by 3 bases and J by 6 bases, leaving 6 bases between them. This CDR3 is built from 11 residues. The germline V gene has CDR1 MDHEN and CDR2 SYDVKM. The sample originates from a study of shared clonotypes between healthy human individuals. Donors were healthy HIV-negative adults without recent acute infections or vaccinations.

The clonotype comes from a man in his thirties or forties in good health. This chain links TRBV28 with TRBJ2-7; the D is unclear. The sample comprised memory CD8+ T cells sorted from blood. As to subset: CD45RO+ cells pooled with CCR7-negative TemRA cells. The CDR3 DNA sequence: TGTGCCAGCAGTTTGGGTCCCGAGCAGTACTTC. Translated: CASSLGPEQYF.